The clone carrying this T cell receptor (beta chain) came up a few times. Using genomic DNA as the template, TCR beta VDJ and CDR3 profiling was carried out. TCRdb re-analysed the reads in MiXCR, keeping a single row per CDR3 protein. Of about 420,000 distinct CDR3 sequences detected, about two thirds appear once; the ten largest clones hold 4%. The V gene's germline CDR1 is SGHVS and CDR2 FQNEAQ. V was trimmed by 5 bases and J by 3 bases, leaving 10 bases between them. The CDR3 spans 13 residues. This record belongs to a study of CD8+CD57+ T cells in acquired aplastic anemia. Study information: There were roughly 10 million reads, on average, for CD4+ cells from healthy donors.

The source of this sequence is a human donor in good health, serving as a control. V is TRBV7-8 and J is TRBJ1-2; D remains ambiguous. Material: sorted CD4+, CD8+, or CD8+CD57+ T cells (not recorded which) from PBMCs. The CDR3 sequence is CASSQGPDYGYTF. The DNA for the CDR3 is TGTGCCAGCAGCCAAGGGCCAGACTATGGCTACACCTTC.